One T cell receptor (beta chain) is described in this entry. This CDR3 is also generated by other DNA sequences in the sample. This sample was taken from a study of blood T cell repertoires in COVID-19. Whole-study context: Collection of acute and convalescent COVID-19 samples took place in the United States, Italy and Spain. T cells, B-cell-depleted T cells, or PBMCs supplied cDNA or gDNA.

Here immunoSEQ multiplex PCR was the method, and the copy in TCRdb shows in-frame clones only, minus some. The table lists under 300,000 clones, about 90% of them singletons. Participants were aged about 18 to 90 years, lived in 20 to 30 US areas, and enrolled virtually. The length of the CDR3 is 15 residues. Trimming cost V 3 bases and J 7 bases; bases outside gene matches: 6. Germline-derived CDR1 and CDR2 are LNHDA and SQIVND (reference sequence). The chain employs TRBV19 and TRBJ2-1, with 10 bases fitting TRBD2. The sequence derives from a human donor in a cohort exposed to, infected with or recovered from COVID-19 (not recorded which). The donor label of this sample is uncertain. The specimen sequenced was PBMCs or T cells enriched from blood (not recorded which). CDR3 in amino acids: CASSILAGADNEQFF. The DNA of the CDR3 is TGTGCCAGTAGTATTCTAGCGGGGGCCGATAATGAGCAGTTCTTC.